Here is one TCR beta chain with its context. Its antigen is currently not known. Qualities for individual bases were not recorded, and no much larger clone is one base off. This sample is drawn from a study of OX40 agonist ivuxolimab in advanced cancers. As for the study more broadly: The costimulatory receptor OX40 (CD134) was targeted by ivuxolimab, a fully human IgG2 agonistic monoclonal antibody. Intravenous ivuxolimab was administered to patients every 2 weeks at six dose levels: 0.01, 0.1, 0.3, 1.5, 3 and 10 mg/kg. Of the 50 or so patients in dose escalation, some 20 had hepatocellular carcinoma, some 15 had melanoma, 9 had renal cell carcinoma and 9 had head and neck cancer. The dose-escalation cohort was roughly 87% male with a mean age of approximately 59 years, ranging from roughly 20 to 80. Prior anti-PD-1, anti-PD-L1 or anti-CTLA-4 therapy was permitted, and checkpoint inhibitors had been received by about 36% of dose-escalation patients. Three dose-escalation patients achieved partial responses, one with hepatocellular carcinoma and two with cutaneous melanoma. Peripheral TCRbeta sequencing aimed to test whether ivuxolimab altered TCR sequence diversity and caused clonal T-cell expansion. The paper covers the monotherapy dose-escalation part of the phase I ivuxolimab trial, which included N ≈ 50 patients. Here is what the overall study found, with its caveats: On average, CD8+ T cells showed more expanded clones than CD4+ T cells after ivuxolimab. Clonal expansion of both CD4+ and CD8+ blood T cells was observed from baseline to week 6 at doses 0.1 to 3.0 mg/kg. In the 0.1-3.0 mg/kg groups, partial responders had among the lowest normalized peripheral clonal expansion, particularly in CD8+ T cells. The antigen specificity of the peripheral T cells that underwent clonal expansion was not determined. Low levels of normalized T-cell clonal expansion were also seen in some patients who did not respond.

CDR1 and CDR2 were assigned from the germline V gene as LGHNA and YSLEER. Trimming leaves V shorter by 0 bases and J shorter by 4 bases, with the junction holding 7 bases beyond the gene matches. The CDR3 runs 17 residues from the cysteine to the phenylalanine. Just CDR3 DNA is preserved here, 51 bases in frame from base 1. To sequence the TCRbeta CDR3 region, genomic DNA was isolated from the sorted cells. The immunoSEQ Assay was used for sequencing of TCRbeta CDR3 regions. TCRdb carries this immuneACCESS record with in-frame sequences only. Its versions omit some clonotypes, under half of them owing to an unresolved V gene in the studies checked, with the rest unexplained. This sample comprises approximately 100,000 clones, 90% of them detected only once. The top ten clones comprise around 0.5% of the sample. The trial excluded patients who had a history of autoimmune disease or who were on systemic immunosuppression. Peripheral blood for TCR sequencing was collected from all dose cohorts at baseline, on cycle 4 day 1, and on cycle 7 day 1. Samples were obtained from an open-label, multicenter, first-in-human phase I dose-escalation trial of ivuxolimab. The trial enrolled adults with locally advanced or metastatic head and neck squamous cell, hepatocellular, melanoma or renal cell carcinoma. Before TCR sequencing, CD4+ T cells and CD8+ T cells from peripheral blood were sorted into separate populations.

The specimen was CD4+ or CD8+ T cells sorted from blood, collected in a trial of the OX40 agonist ivuxolimab. This clonotype was obtained from an adult with an advanced solid tumor such as melanoma, head and neck, liver or kidney cancer. This chain joins TRBV4-3 to TRBJ2-3; 10 of the junction bases match TRBD2. This receptor has the CDR3 CASSQDSSGGPPDTQYF. The bases read TGCGCCAGCAGCCAAGATTCTAGCGGGGGCCCCCCAGATACGCAGTATTTT.